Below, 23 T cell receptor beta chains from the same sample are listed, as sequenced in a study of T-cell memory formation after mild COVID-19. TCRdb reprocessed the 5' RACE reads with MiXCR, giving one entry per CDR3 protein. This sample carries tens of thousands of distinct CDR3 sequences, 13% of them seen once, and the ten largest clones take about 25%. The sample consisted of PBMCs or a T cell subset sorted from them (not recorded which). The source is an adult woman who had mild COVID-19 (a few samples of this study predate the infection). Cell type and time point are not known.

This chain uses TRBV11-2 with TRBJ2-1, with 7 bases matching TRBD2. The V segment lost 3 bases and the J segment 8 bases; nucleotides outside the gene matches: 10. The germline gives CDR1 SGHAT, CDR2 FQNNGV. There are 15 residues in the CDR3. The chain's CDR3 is CASSFSGTTLDEQFF. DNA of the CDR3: TGTGCCAGCAGCTTCTCCGGGACTACCTTGGATGAGCAGTTCTTC.

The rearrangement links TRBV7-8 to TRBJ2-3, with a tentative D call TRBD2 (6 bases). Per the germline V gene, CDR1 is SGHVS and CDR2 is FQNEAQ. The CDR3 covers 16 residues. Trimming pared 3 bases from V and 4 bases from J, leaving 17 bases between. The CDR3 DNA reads TGTGCCAGCAGCTTGCTTAGCGGAGTTAGTGCAGATACGCAGTATTTT. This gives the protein CASSLLSGVSADTQYF.

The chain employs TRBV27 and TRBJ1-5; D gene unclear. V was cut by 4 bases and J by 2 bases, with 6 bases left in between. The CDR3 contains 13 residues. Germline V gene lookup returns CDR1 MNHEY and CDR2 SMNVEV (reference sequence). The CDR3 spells CASSWQGNQPQHF. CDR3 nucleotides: TGTGCCAGCAGTTGGCAGGGCAATCAGCCCCAGCATTTT.

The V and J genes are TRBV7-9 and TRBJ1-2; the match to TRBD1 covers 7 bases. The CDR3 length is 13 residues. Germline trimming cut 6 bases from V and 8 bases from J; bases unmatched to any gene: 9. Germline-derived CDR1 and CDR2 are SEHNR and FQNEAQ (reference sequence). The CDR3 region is CASSLGQRAGYTF. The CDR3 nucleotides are TGTGCCAGCAGTTTGGGACAGCGGGCCGGCTACACCTTC.

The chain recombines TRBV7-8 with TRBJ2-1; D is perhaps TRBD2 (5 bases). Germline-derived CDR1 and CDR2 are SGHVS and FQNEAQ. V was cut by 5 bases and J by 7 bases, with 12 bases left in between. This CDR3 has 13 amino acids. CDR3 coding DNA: TGTGCCAGCAGCCGCGGGTGGGGAAATGAGCAGTTCTTC. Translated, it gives CASSRGWGNEQFF.

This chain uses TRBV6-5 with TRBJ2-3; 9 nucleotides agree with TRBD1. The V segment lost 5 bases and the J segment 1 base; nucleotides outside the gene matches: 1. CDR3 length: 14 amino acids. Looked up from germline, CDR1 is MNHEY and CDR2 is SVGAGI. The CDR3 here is CASSGDRGTDTQYF. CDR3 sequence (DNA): TGTGCCAGCAGTGGGGACAGGGGCACAGATACGCAGTATTTT.

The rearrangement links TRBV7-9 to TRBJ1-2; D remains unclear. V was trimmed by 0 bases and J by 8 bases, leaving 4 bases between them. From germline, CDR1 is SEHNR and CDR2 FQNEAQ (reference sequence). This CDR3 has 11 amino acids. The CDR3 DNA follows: TGTGCCAGCAGCTTAGCGCCGGGCTACACCTTC. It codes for CASSLAPGYTF.

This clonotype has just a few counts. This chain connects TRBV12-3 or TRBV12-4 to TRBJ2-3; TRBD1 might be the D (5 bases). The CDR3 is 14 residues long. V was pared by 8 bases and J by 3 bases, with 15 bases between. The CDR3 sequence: CASGFQGATDTQYF. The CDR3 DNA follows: TGTGCCAGCGGGTTCCAAGGGGCGACAGATACGCAGTATTTT.

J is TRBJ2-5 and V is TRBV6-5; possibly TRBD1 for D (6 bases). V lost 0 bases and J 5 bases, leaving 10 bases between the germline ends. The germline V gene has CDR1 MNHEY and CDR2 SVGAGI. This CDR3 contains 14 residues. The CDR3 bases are TGTGCCAGCAGTTACTCTGGACAGAGGGAGACCCAGTACTTC. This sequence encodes CASSYSGQRETQYF.

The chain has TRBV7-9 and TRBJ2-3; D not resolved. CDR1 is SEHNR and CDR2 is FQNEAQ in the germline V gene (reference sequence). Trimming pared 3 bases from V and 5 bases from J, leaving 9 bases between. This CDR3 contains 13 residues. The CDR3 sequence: CASSFPSGDTQYF. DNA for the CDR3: TGTGCCAGCAGCTTCCCGTCGGGAGATACGCAGTATTTT. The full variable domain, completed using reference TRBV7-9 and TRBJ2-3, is DTGVSQNPRHKITKRGQNVTFRCDPISEHNRLYWYRQTLGQGPEFLTYFQNEAQLEKSRLLSDRFSAERPKGSFSTLEIQRTEQGDSAMYLCASSFPSGDTQYFGPGTRLTVL.

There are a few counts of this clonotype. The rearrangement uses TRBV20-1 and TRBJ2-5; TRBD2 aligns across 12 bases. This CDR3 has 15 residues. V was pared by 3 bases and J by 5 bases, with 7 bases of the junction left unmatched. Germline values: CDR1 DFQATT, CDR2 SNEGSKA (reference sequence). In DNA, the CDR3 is TGCAGTGCTAGCCGACTAGCGGGGGAGGGGGAGACCCAGTACTTC. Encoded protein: CSASRLAGEGETQYF.

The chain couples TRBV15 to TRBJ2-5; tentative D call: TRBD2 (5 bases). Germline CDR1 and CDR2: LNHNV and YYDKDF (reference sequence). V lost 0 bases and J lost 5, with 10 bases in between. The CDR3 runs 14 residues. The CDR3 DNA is TGTGCCACCAGCAGAGAGAGGGTCGGGGAGACCCAGTACTTC. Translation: CATSRERVGETQYF.

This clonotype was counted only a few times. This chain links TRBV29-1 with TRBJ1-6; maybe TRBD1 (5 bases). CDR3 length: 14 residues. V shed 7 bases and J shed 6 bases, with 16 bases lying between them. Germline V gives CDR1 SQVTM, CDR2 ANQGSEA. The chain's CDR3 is CSGTLGRGNSPLHF. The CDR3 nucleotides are TGCAGCGGGACCTTGGGGCGCGGTAATTCACCCCTCCACTTT.

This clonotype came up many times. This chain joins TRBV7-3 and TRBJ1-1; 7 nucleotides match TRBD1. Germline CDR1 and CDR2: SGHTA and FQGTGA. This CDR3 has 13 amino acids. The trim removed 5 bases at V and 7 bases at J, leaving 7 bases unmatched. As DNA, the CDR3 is TGTGCCAGCAGCCCCGGACAGGTTCATGAAGCTTTCTTT. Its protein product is CASSPGQVHEAFF.

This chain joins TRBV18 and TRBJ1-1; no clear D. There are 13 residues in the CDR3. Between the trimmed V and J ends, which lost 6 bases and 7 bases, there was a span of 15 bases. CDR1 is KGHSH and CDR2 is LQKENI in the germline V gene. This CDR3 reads CASSPGRTNEAFF. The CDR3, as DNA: TGTGCCAGCTCGCCCGGAAGGACCAATGAAGCTTTCTTT.

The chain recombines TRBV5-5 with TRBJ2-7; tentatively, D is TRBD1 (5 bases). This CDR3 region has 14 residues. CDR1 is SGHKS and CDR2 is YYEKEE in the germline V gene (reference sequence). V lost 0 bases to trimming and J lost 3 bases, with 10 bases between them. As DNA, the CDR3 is TGTGCCAGCAGCTTGGCAACCCAGGGCTACGAGCAGTACTTC. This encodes CASSLATQGYEQYF. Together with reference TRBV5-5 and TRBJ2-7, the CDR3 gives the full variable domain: DAGVTQSPTHLIKTRGQQVTLRCSPISGHKSVSWYQQVLGQGPQFIFQYYEKEERGRGNFPDRFSARQFPNYSSELNVNALLLGDSALYLCASSLATQGYEQYFGPGTRLTVT.

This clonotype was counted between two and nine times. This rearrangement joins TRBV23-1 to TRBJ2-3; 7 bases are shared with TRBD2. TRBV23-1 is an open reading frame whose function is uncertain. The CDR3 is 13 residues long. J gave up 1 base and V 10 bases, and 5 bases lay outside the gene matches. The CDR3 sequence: CATRRGCTDTQYF. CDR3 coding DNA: TGCGCCACCCGGCGGGGGTGCACAGATACGCAGTATTTT.

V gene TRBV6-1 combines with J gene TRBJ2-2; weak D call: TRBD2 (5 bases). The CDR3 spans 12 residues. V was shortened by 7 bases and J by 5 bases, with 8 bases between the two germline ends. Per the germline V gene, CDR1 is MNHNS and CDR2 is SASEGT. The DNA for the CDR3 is TGTGCCAGCATGTCGGGGACCGGGGAGCTGTTTTTT. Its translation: CASMSGTGELFF.

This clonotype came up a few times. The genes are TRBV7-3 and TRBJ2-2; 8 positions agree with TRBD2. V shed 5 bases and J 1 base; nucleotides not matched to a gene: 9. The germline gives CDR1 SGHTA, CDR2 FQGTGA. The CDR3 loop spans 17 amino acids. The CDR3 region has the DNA TGTGCCAGCAGCGAATTCCATCGGGGGGGGAACACCGGGGAGCTGTTTTTT. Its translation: CASSEFHRGGNTGELFF.

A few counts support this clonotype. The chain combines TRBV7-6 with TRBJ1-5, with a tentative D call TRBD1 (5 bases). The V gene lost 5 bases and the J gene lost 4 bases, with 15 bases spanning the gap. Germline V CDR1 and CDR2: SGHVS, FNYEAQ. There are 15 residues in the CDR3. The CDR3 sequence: CASSEAQGPNQPQHF. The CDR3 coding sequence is TGTGCCAGCAGCGAAGCCCAGGGCCCGAATCAGCCCCAGCATTTT.

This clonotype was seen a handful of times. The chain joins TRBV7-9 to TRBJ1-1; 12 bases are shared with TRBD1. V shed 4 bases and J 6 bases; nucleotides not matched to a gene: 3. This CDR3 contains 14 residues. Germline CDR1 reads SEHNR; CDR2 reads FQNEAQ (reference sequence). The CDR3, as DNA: TGTGCCAGCAGCTCGGGACAGGGGGCCGCTGAAGCTTTCTTT. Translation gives CASSSGQGAAEAFF.

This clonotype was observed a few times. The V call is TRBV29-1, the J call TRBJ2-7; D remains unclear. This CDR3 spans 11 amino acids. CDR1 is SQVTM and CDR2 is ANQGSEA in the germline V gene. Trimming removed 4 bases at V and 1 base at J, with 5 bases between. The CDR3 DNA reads TGCAGCGTTGTGCGGTCCTACGAGCAGTACTTC. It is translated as CSVVRSYEQYF.

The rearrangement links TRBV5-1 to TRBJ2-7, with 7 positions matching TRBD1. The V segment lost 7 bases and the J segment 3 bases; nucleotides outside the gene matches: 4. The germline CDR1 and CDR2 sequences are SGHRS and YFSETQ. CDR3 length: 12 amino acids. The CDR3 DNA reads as TGCGCCAGCGGCCGACAGGGCTACGAGCAGTACTTC. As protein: CASGRQGYEQYF.